The source of this T cell receptor (beta chain) is a study of T cells in Graves' hyperthyroidism and ophthalmopathy (dated by TCRdb to 2018 to 2020). In the study overall: Peripheral blood samples were taken at initial diagnosis, before any treatment was given. After blood sampling, hyperthyroidism patients were treated with methimazole at a starting dose of 30 mg daily, and ophthalmopathy patients were treated with high-dose intravenous methylprednisolone. TCR V-J signatures able to tell the groups apart were searched for in a discovery cohort of some 100 patients, of whom over 40 had Graves' ophthalmopathy and roughly 59 had stable Graves' hyperthyroidism. An independent validation cohort of 18 to 20 hyperthyroidism patients and about 15 patients who later progressed to ophthalmopathy tested prospective prediction of ophthalmopathy. The 100 or so discovery patients were randomly split 7:3 into training and test sets. The paper describes TCR Vbeta CDR3 sequencing of about 140 peripheral blood samples, made up of around 41 ophthalmopathy patients, approximately 76 hyperthyroidism patients and roughly 17 progressor patients. The study also compared thyroid tissue and blood T-cell repertoires from about six Graves' hyperthyroidism patients. General findings and caveats noted by the study authors: Sample size was not statistically predetermined, and blinding of investigators to group allocation was not performed. In validation, progression to ophthalmopathy was predicted by the model with 55% to 71% sensitivity and roughly 72% specificity, a median of roughly six months before onset. Ophthalmopathy was separated from stable hyperthyroidism by a 13 V-J signature model, with approximately 89% sensitivity and 81% to 83% specificity obtained in cross-validation and 80%/75% obtained in testing. Most expanded thyroid clonotypes (frequency above 0.001) were also detected in blood, a finding suggesting that blood repertoires may reflect thyroid immune responses.

Ophthalmopathy patients had moderately to severely active disease, with a Clinical Activity Score of 3 or more, a NOSPECS grade of 4 or more, and a disease duration of less than 3 months. Any patient with an uncontrolled infection, another autoimmune disease, pregnancy or lactation was excluded. Diagnoses relied on clinical symptoms, serum thyroxine and TRAb, thyroid ultrasound and orbital computed tomography. PBMCs were separated from 8 to 10 ml of fresh peripheral blood using Ficoll-Paque density gradient centrifugation. Total RNA was extracted with Trizol reagent, and quality was checked on an Agilent 2100 Bioanalyzer. Remarks on this clonotype: Its antigen is unknown. No clone much larger than this one lies a single base away; base qualities are absent.

The TCR beta CDR3 regions were amplified from RNA transcripts. The TCR CDR3 was subjected to a first round of RT-PCR using the HTBI primer set and the Qiagen OneStep RT-PCR kit. Libraries were constructed in a second round of multiplex PCR, after which size selection and purification were performed. The libraries were sequenced on an Illumina HiSeq2000 using paired-end 100 bp reads. In the paper's pipeline: SOAPnuke was used to process the raw data, removing reads that contained adapters or uncalled bases, had a mean Phred below 15, or lacked an exact match to the constant primer or identifier. COPE v1.2.5 was used to merge high-quality paired reads, and clonotypes were defined as unique nucleotide sequences. Clonotypes were aligned to IMGT TRBV, TRBD and TRBJ reference segments using MiTCR v1.1. The analysis included only V-J combinations with a frequency above 0.0001, which together covered roughly 99% of the repertoires. The TCS score was defined as F50 (clonal expansion) divided by E x V (chaos), with BLOSUM62-based TCRdist calculated between CDR3 peptides within each V-J. Welch's t-statistics and random forest reduced 500 to 650 V-J features to fewer than 15, which were used in a naive Bayes classifier (R e1071). Thyroid-blood repertoire similarity was quantified with the Morisita-Horn index. TCRdb handled the public reads itself, with Q25 trimming in fastp and clone calling in MiXCR, and kept productive beta chains. Identical CDR3 proteins give one entry, which carries the most common genes and DNA. The V and J calls were not made by the authors but by TCRdb's processing. In this sample the table shows hundreds of thousands of distinct CDR3 sequences, about 15% of which occur a single time. The top ten clones comprise about 4.5% of the sample.

The CDR3 holds 18 amino acids from the cysteine to the phenylalanine. The only DNA kept is the CDR3, 54 bases in frame from the first base. Based on the germline V gene, the CDR1 and CDR2 sequences are SGDLS and YYNGEE. The junction carries 24 bases between V and J, which are trimmed by 3 bases and 3 bases respectively. The TCR sequence derives from a woman in her forties with Graves' ophthalmopathy. This chain joins TRBV9 to TRBJ1-2; a weak D assignment points to TRBD1 (6 bases agree). The sequenced material came from blood. For the CDR3, the sequence is CASSAHRDTPLWDYGYTF. The DNA sequence is TGTGCCAGCAGCGCCCACCGGGACACCCCCCTATGGGACTATGGCTACACCTTC.